Sequencing of this TCR beta chain was carried out in a study of T cell responses to AZD1222 COVID-19 vaccine (TCRdb year 2021). As for the study more broadly: A total of approximately 250 trial participants underwent TCR sequencing, of whom around 210 had received two doses of AZD1222 and roughly 26 had received two doses of the MenACWY control vaccine. Enrollment into the trials was organized by age into subgroups of 18-55, 56-69 and 70-plus years, and those subgroups contained roughly 150, 30 and 60 TCR-sequenced participants, respectively. Study-level results and caveats: Conclusions about previously exposed vaccinees are limited because only six or seven AZD1222 recipients were SARS-CoV-2 seropositive at baseline. Epitopes outside the regions mutated in the B.1.351 and B.1.1.7 variants were reportedly recognized by nearly half of the unique spike-specific TCRs. Spike-specific TCR breadth and depth rose significantly after two AZD1222 doses compared with day 0 and with MenACWY recipients. Because no day 14 peak-response samples were available, the repertoires could be characterized only after the peak T cell response. The whole spike protein was spanned by vaccine-associated CD4 TCRs, and dominant responses were seen in regions 160-218 and 743-854. The 56-69-year group was small, and its depth increase did not reach significance, likely because of low power. Participants were mostly white British and included more females than males, and it was suggested by the authors that clonal diversity may have been underestimated.

The CDR3 regions of human TCRbeta chains were analyzed by immunosequencing. Under the source paper's analysis protocol: TCRs in the repertoires were compared against a reference library of SARS-CoV-2-specific TCRs that had been generated with the MIRA antigen-specificity platform. Breadth was defined as the fraction of unique TCRs that were SARS-CoV-2-associated. Depth was defined as the fraction of total T cells that were SARS-CoV-2-associated. Using the MIRA data, each spike-specific TCR was mapped to the spike region that the TCR reacts to and placed in a CD4 or CD8 class. Log10-transformed breadth and depth values were compared by one-way ANOVA with Sidak's multiple comparisons tests. What TCRdb holds here is the immuneACCESS table cut down to in-frame rearrangements. Part of the clones is not present; checked against another copy, under half of the missing clones reflect an unresolved V gene, and the others are unexplained. V, J and clone size were drawn from that table, and D and trimming were deduced from the DNA. The sample's clone listing holds over 130,000 clones. The top ten clonotypes cover around 2.4% of the sample.

CDR1 and CDR2 are read off the germline V gene as MNHEY and SVGAGI. V and J are truncated by 2 bases and 0 bases respectively, leaving an intervening sequence of 7 bases. Spanning cysteine to phenylalanine, the CDR3 consists of 14 amino acids. Only the CDR3 DNA stays, 42 bases, in frame from base 1. The meaning of the sample's time point label: baseline before first vaccination. Vaccinee samples came from UK trials COV001 and COV002, including a single-blind randomized controlled phase 2/3 trial of AZD1222 (ChAdOx1 nCoV-19) in healthy adults. For TCRbeta chain sequencing, PBMC samples were collected from trial participants at day 0 and at day 28 after the second dose. As concerns this clone: Its antigen has not been determined. Other DNA sequences in this sample translate to the same CDR3.

What was sequenced was peripheral blood. The TCR sequence derives from an adult in good health. Rearrangement joined TRBV6-5 to TRBJ1-1; tentative D gene TRBD1, with 5 bases matching. The nucleotides are TGTGCCAGCAGTTACCTGGGGCTGAACACTGAAGCTTTCTTT. Its translation reads: CASSYLGLNTEAFF.